This entry features one T cell receptor (beta chain) sequence. Its target is not known. The data were obtained in a study of cytomegalovirus exposure and HLA in healthy donors. Regarding the study as a whole: Excluded were some V segments that proved indistinguishable, including TRBV6-2 and TRBV6-3. The authors enumerated roughly 180 TCR beta chains as linked to cytomegalovirus.

A multiplex PCR was run with 60 Vbeta primers and 13 Jbeta primers. Assay: immunoSEQ multiplex PCR; the TCRdb copy retains only in-frame clones and omits some. The sample holds tens of thousands of clones. The CDR3 totals 14 residues. V dropped 3 bases and J dropped 3 bases, with 9 bases sitting between them. Germline lookup yields CDR1 MGHDK and CDR2 SYGVNS. The gene calls are TRBV25-1 and TRBJ1-5; D remains ambiguous. The source is a girl aged 5-17 years in good health and CMV-seropositive. The source material was PBMCs. In DNA form, the CDR3 reads TGTGCCAGCAGTGAGCGACTAGACAATCAGCCCCAGCATTTT. It is translated as CASSERLDNQPQHF.